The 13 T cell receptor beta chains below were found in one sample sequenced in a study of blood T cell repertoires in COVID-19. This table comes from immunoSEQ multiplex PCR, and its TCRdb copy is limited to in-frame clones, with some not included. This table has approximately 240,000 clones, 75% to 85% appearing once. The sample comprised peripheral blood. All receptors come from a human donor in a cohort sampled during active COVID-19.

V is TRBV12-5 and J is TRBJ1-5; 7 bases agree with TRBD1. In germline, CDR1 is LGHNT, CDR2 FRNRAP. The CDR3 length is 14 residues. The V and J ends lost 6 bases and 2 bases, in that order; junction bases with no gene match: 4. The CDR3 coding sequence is TGTGCTAGTGGGACAGGGCATGGCAATCAGCCCCAGCATTTT. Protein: CASGTGHGNQPQHF.

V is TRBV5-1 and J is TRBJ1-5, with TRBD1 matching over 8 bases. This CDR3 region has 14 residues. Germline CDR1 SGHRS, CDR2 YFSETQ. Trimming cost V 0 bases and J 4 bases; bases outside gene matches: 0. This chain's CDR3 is CASSLGDRNQPQHF. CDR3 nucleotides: TGCGCCAGCAGCTTGGGGGACAGGAATCAGCCCCAGCATTTT.

The CDR3 DNA is TGCGCCAGCAGCCCGGGACTCTACACAGATACGCAGTATTTT. The encoded protein is CASSPGLYTDTQYF. The chain employs TRBV5-1 and TRBJ2-3, with D possibly being TRBD2 (6 bases). Trimming left V 4 bases short and J 2 bases short, with 11 bases between. Germline CDR1 reads SGHRS; CDR2 reads YFSETQ. There are 14 residues in the CDR3.

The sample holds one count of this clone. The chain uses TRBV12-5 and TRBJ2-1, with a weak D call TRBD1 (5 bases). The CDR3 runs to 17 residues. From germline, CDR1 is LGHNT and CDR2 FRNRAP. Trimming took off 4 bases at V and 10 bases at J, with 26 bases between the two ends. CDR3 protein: CASGSVMQGVDPLEQFF. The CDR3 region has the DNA TGTGCTAGTGGTTCCGTGATGCAGGGCGTGGACCCCCTAGAGCAGTTCTTC.

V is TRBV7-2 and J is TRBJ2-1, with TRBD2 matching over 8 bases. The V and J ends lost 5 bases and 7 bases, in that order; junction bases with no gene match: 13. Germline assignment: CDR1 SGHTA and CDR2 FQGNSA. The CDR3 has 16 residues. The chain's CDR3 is CASSLSGGAGVNEQFF. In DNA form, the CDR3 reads TGTGCCAGCAGCCTCTCCGGGGGGGCTGGGGTAAATGAGCAGTTCTTC.

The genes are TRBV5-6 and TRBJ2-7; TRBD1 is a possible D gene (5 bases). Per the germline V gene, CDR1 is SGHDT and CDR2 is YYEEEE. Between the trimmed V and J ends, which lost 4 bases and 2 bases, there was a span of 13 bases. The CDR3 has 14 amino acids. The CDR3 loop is CASSPAGNPYEQYF. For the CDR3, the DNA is TGTGCCAGCAGCCCGGCAGGGAATCCCTACGAGCAGTACTTC.

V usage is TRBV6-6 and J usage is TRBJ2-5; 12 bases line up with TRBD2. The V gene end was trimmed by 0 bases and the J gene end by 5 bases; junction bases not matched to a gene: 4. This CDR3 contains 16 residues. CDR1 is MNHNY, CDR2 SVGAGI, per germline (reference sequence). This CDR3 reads CASSYSTSGRMETQYF. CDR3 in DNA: TGTGCCAGCAGTTACTCGACTAGCGGGAGAATGGAGACCCAGTACTTC.

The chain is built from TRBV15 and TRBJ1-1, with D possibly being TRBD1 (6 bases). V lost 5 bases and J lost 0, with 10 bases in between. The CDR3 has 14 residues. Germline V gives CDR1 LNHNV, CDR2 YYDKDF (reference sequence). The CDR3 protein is CATSGDRLNTEAFF. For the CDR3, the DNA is TGTGCCACCAGCGGTGACAGGCTGAACACTGAAGCTTTCTTT.

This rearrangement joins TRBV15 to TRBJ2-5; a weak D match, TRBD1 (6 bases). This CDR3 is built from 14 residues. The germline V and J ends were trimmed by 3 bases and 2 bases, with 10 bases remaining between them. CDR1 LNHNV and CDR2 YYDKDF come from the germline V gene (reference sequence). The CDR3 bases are TGTGCCACCAGCAGGGACAGTCTTCAAGAGACCCAGTACTTC. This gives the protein CATSRDSLQETQYF.

CDR3 coding DNA: TGTGCCAGCAGCCCTGACTCCGCCGGCGAAAAACTGTTTTTT. This sequence encodes CASSPDSAGEKLFF. The chain combines TRBV7-8 with TRBJ1-4; D gene ambiguous. Trimming took 5 bases from V and 8 from J, leaving 15 bases between them. The germline V gene encodes CDR1 SGHVS and CDR2 FQNEAQ. CDR3 size: 14 residues.

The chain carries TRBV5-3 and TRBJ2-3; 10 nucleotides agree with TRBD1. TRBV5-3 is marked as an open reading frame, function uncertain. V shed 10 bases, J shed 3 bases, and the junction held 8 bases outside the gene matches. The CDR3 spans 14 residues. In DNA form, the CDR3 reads TGTGCCTCAACACCGGGACAGGGGACAGATACGCAGTATTTT. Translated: CASTPGQGTDTQYF.

Here the CDR3 reads CASSFGGREKLFF. In nucleotides, the CDR3 is TGTGCCAGCAGTTTTGGAGGCAGGGAAAAACTGTTTTTT. This sequence joins TRBV12-3 or TRBV12-4 and TRBJ1-4; no definite D call. Trimming pared 3 bases from V and 8 bases from J, leaving 10 bases between. This CDR3 contains 13 residues.

The CDR3 nucleotides read TGTGCCAGCTTCGGGAGCTCTGGAAACACCATATATTTT. It translates to CASFGSSGNTIYF. The chain combines TRBV18 with TRBJ1-3; D is uncertain. Germline V gene sequence: CDR1 KGHSH, CDR2 LQKENI. The CDR3 contains 13 residues. V was trimmed by 7 bases and J by 0 bases, leaving 7 bases between them.